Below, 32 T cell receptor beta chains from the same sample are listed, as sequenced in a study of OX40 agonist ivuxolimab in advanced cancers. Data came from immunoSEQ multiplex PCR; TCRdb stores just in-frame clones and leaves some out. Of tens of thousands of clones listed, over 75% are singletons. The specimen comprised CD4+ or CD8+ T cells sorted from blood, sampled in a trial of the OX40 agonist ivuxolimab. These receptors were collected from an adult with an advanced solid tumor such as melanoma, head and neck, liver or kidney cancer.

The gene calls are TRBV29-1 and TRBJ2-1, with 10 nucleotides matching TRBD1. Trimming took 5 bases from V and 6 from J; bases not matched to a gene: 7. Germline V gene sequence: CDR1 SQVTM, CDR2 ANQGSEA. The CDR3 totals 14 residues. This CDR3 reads CSVTGTGVGNEQFF. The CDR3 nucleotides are TGCAGCGTTACCGGGACAGGGGTTGGCAATGAGCAGTTCTTC.

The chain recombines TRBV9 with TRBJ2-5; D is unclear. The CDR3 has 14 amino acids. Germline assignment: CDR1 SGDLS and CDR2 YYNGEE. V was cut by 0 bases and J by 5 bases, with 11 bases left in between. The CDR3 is CASSVGSVGETQYF. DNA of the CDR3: TGTGCCAGCAGCGTAGGCTCCGTCGGGGAGACCCAGTACTTC.

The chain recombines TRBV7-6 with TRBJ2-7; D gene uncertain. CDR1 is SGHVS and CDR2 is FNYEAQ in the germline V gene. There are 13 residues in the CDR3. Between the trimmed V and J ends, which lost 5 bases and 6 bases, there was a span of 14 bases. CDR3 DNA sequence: TGTGCCAGCAGCCCCGGGTCGGTGGGCGAGCAGTACTTC. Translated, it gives CASSPGSVGEQYF.

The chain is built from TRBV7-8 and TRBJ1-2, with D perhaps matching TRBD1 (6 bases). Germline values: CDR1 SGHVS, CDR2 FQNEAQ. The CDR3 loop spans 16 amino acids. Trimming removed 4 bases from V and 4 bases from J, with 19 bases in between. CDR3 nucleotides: TGTGCCAGCAGCTACCCCCGACAGGCAAACCTCTATGGCTACACCTTC. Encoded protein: CASSYPRQANLYGYTF.

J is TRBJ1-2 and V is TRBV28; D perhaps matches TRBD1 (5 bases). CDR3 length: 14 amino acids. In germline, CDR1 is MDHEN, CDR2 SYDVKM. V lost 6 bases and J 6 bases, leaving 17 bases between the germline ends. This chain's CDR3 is CASRAHGTLHGYTF. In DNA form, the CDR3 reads TGTGCCAGCAGGGCTCACGGGACCCTCCATGGCTACACCTTC.

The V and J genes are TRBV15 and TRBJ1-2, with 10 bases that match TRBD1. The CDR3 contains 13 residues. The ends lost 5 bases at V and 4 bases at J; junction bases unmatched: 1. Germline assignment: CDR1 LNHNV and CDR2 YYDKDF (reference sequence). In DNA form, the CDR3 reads TGTGCCACCAGCGGACAGGGGGTCTATGGCTACACCTTC. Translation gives CATSGQGVYGYTF.

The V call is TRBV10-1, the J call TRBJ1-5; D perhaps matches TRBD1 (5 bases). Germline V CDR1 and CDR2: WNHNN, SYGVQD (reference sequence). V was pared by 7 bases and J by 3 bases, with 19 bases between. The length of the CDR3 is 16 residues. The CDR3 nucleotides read TGCGCCAGCACAACGGGGGGGTGGAGATTCAATCAGCCCCAGCATTTT. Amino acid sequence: CASTTGGWRFNQPQHF.

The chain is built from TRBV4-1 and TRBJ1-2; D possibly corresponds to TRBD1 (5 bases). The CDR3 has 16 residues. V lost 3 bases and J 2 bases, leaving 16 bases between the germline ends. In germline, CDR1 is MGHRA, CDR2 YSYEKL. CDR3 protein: CASSHEMGDWNYGYTF. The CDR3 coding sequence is TGCGCCAGCAGCCATGAGATGGGGGATTGGAACTATGGCTACACCTTC.

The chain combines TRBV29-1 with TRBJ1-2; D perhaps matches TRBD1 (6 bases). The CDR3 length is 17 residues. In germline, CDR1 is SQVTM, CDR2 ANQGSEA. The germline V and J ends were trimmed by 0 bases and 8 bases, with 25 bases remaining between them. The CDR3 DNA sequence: TGCAGCGTTGAAGATCTTACCGATTGGGGAGGGGGGAAAGGCTACACCTTC. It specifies CSVEDLTDWGGGKGYTF.

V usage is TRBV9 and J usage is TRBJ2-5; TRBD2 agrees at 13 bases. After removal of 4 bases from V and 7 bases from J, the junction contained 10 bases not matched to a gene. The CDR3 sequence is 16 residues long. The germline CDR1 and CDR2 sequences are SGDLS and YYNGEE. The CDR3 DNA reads TGTGCCAGCAGCCCTCGACTAGCGGGAGGCCATAGGACCCAGTACTTC. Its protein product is CASSPRLAGGHRTQYF.

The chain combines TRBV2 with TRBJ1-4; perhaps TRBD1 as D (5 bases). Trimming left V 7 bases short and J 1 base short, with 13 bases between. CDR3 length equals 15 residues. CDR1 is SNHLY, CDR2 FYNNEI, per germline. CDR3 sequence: CASKNFQGTNEKLFF. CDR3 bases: TGTGCCAGCAAGAATTTCCAGGGAACTAATGAAAAACTGTTTTTT.

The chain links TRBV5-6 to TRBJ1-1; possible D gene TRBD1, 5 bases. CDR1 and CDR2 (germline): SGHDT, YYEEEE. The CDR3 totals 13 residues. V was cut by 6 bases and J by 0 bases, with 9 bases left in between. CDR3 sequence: CASTWGVNTEAFF. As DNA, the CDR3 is TGTGCCAGCACCTGGGGGGTGAACACTGAAGCTTTCTTT.

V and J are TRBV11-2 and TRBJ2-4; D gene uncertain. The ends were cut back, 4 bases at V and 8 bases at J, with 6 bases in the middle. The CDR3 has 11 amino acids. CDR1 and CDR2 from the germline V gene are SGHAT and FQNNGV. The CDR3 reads CASSSLYIQYF. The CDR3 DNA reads TGTGCCAGCAGCTCCCTGTACATTCAGTACTTC.

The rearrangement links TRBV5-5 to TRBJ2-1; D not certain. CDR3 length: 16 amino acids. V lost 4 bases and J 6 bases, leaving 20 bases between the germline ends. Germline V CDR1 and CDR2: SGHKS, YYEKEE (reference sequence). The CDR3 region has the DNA TGTGCCAGCAGCGACGTTATTGGCAGAGCTGTCAATGAGCAGTTCTTC. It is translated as CASSDVIGRAVNEQFF.

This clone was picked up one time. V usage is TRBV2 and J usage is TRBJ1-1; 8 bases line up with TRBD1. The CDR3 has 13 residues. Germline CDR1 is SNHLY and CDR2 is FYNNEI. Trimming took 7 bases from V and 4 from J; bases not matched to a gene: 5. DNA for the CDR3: TGTGCCAGCATTAGGACAGGGAGCACTGAAGCTTTCTTT. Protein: CASIRTGSTEAFF.

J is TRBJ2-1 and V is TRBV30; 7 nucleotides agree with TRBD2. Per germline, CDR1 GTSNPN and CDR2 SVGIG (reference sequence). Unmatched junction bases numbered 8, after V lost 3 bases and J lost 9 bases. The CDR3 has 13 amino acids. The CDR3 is CAWRRRGRGEQFF. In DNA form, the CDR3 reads TGTGCCTGGAGACGACGAGGGAGGGGTGAGCAGTTCTTC. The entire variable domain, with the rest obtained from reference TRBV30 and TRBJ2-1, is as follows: SQTIHQWPATLVQPVGSPLSLECTVEGTSNPNLYWYRQAAGRGLQLLFYSVGIGQISSEVPQNLSASRPQDRQFILSSKKLLLSDSGFYLCAWRRRGRGEQFFGPGTRLTVL.

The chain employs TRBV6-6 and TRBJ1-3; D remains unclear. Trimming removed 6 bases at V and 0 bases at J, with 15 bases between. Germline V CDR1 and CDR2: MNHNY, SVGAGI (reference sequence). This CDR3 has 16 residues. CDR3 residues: CASSPAPEFSGNTIYF. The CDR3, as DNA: TGTGCCAGCAGCCCTGCCCCCGAGTTCTCTGGAAACACCATATATTTT.

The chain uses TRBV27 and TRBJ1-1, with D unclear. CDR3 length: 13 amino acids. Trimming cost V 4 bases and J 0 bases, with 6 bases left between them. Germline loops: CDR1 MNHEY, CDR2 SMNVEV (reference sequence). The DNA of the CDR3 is TGTGCCAGCAGTTCAGGTCTGAACACTGAAGCTTTCTTT. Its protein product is CASSSGLNTEAFF.

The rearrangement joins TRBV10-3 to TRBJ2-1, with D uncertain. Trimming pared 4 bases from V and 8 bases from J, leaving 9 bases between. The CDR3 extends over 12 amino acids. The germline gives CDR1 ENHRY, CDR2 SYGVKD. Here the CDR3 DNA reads TGTGCCATCAGTGCTAGAGTCGATGAGCAGTTCTTC. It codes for CAISARVDEQFF.

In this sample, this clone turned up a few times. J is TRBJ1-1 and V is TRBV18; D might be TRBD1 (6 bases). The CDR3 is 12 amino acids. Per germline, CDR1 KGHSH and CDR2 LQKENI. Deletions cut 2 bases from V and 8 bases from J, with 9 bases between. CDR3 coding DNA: TGTGCCAGCTCACCAGGGGGCAGGGAAGCTTTCTTT. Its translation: CASSPGGREAFF.

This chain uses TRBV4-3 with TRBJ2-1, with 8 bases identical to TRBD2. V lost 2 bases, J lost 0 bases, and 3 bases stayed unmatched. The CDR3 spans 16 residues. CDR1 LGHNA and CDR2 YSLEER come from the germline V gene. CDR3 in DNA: TGCGCCAGCAGCCAAAGCGGGGGCTTCTCCTACAATGAGCAGTTCTTC. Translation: CASSQSGGFSYNEQFF.

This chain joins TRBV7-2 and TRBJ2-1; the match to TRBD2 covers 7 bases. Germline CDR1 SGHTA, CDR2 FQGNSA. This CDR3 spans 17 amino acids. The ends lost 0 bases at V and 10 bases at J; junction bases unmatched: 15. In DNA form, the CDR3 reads TGTGCCAGCAGCTTAGCTTCCTCTTGGACTAGTCCCCAGGAGCAGTTCTTC. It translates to CASSLASSWTSPQEQFF.

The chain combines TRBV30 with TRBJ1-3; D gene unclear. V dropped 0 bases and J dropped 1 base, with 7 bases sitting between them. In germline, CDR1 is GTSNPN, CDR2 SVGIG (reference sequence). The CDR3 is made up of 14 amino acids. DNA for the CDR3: TGTGCCTGGAGTGTAGAGAGGTCTGGAAACACCATATATTTT. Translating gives CAWSVERSGNTIYF.

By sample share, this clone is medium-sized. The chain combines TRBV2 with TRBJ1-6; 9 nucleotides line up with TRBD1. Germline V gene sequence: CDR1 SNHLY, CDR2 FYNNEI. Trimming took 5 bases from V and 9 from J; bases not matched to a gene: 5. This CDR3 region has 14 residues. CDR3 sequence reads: CASSMGQGSSPLHF. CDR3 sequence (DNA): TGTGCCAGCAGTATGGGACAGGGATCTTCACCCCTCCACTTT.

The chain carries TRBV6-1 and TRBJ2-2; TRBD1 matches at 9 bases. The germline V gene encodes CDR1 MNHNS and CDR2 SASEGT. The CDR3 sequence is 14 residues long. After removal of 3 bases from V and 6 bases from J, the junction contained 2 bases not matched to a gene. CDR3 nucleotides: TGTGCCAGCAGTGAGGGACAGGGTGCCGGGGAGCTGTTTTTT. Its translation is CASSEGQGAGELFF.

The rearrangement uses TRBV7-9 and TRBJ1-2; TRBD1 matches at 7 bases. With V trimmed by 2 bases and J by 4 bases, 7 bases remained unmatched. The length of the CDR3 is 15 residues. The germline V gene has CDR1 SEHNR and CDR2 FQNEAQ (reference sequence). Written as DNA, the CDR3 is TGTGCCAGCAGCTTACAGGAGGGGGCGGCCTATGGCTACACCTTC. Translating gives CASSLQEGAAYGYTF. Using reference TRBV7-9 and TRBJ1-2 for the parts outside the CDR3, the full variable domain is DTGVSQNPRHKITKRGQNVTFRCDPISEHNRLYWYRQTLGQGPEFLTYFQNEAQLEKSRLLSDRFSAERPKGSFSTLEIQRTEQGDSAMYLCASSLQEGAAYGYTFGSGTRLTVV.

CDR3 coding DNA: TGTGCCAGCAGCCCAGATGCGGGGGGATTTTCCGGGGAGCTGTTTTTT. As protein: CASSPDAGGFSGELFF. V and J are TRBV11-3 and TRBJ2-2; 8 bases match TRBD2. This CDR3 is 16 amino acids long. Losses at the gene ends were 5 bases for V and 6 bases for J; bases not matched to a gene: 11. Germline V lookup: CDR1 SGHNT, CDR2 YENEEA.

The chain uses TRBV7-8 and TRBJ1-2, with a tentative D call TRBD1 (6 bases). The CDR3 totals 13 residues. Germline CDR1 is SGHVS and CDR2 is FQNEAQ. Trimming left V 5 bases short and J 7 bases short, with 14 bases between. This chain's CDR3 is CASSPQGRGGYTF. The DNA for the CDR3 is TGTGCCAGCAGCCCACAGGGCCGGGGTGGCTACACCTTC.

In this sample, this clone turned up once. CDR3 in amino acids: CASSIGTSGFTDTQYF. As DNA, the CDR3 is TGTGCCAGTAGTATCGGGACTAGCGGGTTCACAGATACGCAGTATTTT. J is TRBJ2-3 and V is TRBV19; the match to TRBD2 covers 12 bases. With V trimmed by 3 bases and J by 2 bases, 3 bases remained unmatched. Germline values: CDR1 LNHDA, CDR2 SQIVND (reference sequence). The length of the CDR3 is 16 residues.

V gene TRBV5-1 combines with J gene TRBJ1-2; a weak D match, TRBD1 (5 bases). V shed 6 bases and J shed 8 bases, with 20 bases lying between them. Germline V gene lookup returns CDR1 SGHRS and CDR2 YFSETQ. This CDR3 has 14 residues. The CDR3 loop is CASTPGGAGGGYTF. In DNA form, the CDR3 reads TGCGCCAGCACCCCGGGGGGAGCCGGAGGGGGCTACACCTTC. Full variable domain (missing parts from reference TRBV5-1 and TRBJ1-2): KAGVTQTPRYLIKTRGQQVTLSCSPISGHRSVSWYQQTPGQGLQFLFEYFSETQRNKGNFPGRFSGRQFSNSRSEMNVSTLELGDSALYLCASTPGGAGGGYTFGSGTRLTVV.

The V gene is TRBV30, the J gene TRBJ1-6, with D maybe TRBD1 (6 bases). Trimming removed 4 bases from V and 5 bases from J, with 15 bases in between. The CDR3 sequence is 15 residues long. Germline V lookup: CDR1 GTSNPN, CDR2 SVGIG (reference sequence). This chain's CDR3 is CAWIGQQGNNSPLHF. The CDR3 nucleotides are TGTGCCTGGATAGGTCAGCAGGGGAATAATTCACCCCTCCACTTT.

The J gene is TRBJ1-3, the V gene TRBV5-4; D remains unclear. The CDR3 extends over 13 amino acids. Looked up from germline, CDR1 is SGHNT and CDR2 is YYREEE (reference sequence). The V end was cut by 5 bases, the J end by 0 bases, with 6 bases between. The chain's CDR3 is CASSSYSGNTIYF. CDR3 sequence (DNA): TGTGCCAGCAGTTCCTACTCTGGAAACACCATATATTTT.